This T cell receptor (beta chain) was obtained from a study of T cell responses to AZD1222 COVID-19 vaccine. V lost 6 bases to trimming and J lost 4 bases, with 11 bases between them. Germline V CDR1 and CDR2: DFQATT, SNEGSKA (reference sequence). The CDR3 spans 12 residues. Worth noting for this clone: Its antigen is not identified.

Study results and limitations: With dominance at 160-218 and 743-854, vaccine-associated CD4 TCRs spanned spike.

This table comes from immunoSEQ multiplex PCR, and its TCRdb copy is limited to in-frame clones, with some not included. Of fewer than 90,000 clones in the sample, 88% are singletons; the top ten hold 6.9%. The J gene is TRBJ2-3, the V gene TRBV20-1; D gene unclear. The sequences come from peripheral blood, collected 28 days after the second AZD1222 dose. This receptor was taken from an adult who received the AZD1222 COVID-19 vaccine. The CDR3 reads CSASLVADTQYF. CDR3 DNA: TGCAGTGCCAGTCTGGTGGCAGATACGCAGTATTTT.